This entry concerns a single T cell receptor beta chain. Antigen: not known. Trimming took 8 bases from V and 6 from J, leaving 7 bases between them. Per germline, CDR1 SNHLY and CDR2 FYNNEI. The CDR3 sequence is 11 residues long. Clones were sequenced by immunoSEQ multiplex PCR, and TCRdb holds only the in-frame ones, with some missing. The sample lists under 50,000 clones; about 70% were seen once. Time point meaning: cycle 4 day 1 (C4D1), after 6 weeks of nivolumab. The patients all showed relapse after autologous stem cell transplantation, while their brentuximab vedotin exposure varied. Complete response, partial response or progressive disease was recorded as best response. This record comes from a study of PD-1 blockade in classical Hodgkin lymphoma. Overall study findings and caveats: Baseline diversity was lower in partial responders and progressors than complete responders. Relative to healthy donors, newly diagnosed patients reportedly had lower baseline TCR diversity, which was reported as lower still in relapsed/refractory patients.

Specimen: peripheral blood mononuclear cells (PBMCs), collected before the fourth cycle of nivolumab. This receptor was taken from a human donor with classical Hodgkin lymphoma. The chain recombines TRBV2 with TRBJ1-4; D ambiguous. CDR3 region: CASGSYEKLFF. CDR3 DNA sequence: TGTGCCAGCGGGAGCTATGAAAAACTGTTTTTT.